The sequence of this T cell receptor (beta chain) was determined in a study of cytomegalovirus exposure and HLA in healthy donors. This clone was detected only a few times. This CDR3 region has 15 residues. The germline V gene has CDR1 SGHDT and CDR2 YYEEEE. Trimming cost V 3 bases and J 7 bases, with 17 bases left between them. The PCR used 60 Vbeta and 13 Jbeta primers. Sequencing used immunoSEQ multiplex PCR; TCRdb keeps in-frame clones, though not all of them. The sample yields around 180,000 clones, roughly 71% seen once. The receptor was derived from a girl between 10 and 17 years old in good health and CMV-seronegative. The V gene is TRBV5-6, the J gene TRBJ1-5; D not resolved. Material for sequencing was PBMCs. The CDR3 is CASSSLLLSGQPQHF. The CDR3 DNA reads as TGTGCCAGCAGCTCCCTGCTGCTTTCGGGGCAGCCCCAGCATTTT.